Listed below are T cell receptor beta chains from one sample, sequenced in a study of TIL therapy for anti-PD-1-resistant metastatic lung cancer. The table came from immunoSEQ multiplex PCR; TCRdb's copy has only in-frame clones and leaves some out. The sample has about 59,000 clones, 73% seen once; the top ten hold 1.8%. The sample was blood, taken at baseline. Receptors were obtained from a person aged 30 to 80 with non-small cell lung cancer. The CDR3 runs from the conserved cysteine through the conserved F or W. The D gene is left open where the match is weak. Some rows have no size entry. The others give once, few or many, or a class for an expanded clone.

15	TRBJ1-2	.	TRBV28	TRBD1	CASSPGQGYTYGYTF
16	TRBJ1-1	.	TRBV7-9	.	CASSYHRVQGNTEAFF
14	TRBJ2-5	.	TRBV10-1	.	CASNGNRFGETQYF
13	TRBJ2-2	.	TRBV30	.	CAWSVDNTGELFF
15	TRBJ1-1	.	TRBV6-6	TRBD1	CASEGRGGANTEAFF
16	TRBJ2-7	.	TRBV11-2	.	CASSLQGWASSYEQYF
14	TRBJ1-5	.	TRBV6-4	.	CASSDQQGVQPQHF
15	TRBJ2-3	.	TRBV4-2	TRBD2	CASSLKRDISDTQYF
18	TRBJ2-3	.	TRBV10-3	TRBD2	CAISESTVSGRSTDTQYF
14	TRBJ1-2	few	TRBV9	.	CASSPRYSNYGYTF
15	TRBJ2-1	few	TRBV18	TRBD1	CASSPRTGGNNEQFF
13	TRBJ1-2	few	TRBV4-3	.	CASSRGANYGYTF
15	TRBJ1-2	.	TRBV18	TRBD1	CASSPGQGADYGYTF
12	TRBJ1-5	.	TRBV27	.	CASSFRNQPQHF
14	TRBJ1-4	.	TRBV7-2	.	CASSFMVGGEKLFF
15	TRBJ2-4	few	TRBV28	.	CASSLWTAGEGIQYF
15	TRBJ1-4	.	TRBV5-6	.	CASSLFKGGEEKLFF
13	TRBJ1-2	few	TRBV19	.	CASSRDGGYGYTF
13	TRBJ1-2	.	TRBV28	.	CASSLLGNYGYTF
14	TRBJ1-2	.	TRBV28	TRBD1	CASTDRQGRGGYTF
19	TRBJ1-5	.	TRBV5-1	TRBD1	CASSSNIPGQGASNQPQHF
15	TRBJ2-4	.	TRBV13	.	CASSLRVALPNIQYF
15	TRBJ1-1	.	TRBV19	TRBD1	CASSPLRDRGTEAFF
17	TRBJ1-3	.	TRBV11-3	.	CASSLDGWRSSGNTIYF
13	TRBJ1-5	.	TRBV6-4	.	CASSQQWGQPQHF
12	TRBJ1-5	.	TRBV30	.	CAWSRGGQPQHF
18	TRBJ2-7	.	TRBV11-2	TRBD1	CASSRLRWDRGLSYEQYF
15	TRBJ2-6	.	TRBV2	.	CASLREGAGANVLTF
13	TRBJ2-3	.	TRBV27	.	CASGGGWTDTQYF
13	TRBJ1-2	.	TRBV28	.	CASRRDLNYGYTF
13	TRBJ1-2	.	TRBV4-3	.	CASSPDDDYGYTF
12	TRBJ1-2	.	TRBV10-3	.	CAISSAHYGYTF
15	TRBJ2-7	.	TRBV4-2	.	CASSPSSFSPYEQYF
11	TRBJ2-4	few	TRBV5-4	.	CASSSENIQYF
15	TRBJ1-1	.	TRBV10-3	.	CAISESRFTHTEAFF
14	TRBJ2-7	few	TRBV5-1	.	CASSLPDGAYEQYF